This TCR beta chain was identified in a study of early T cells in non-severe SARS-CoV-2 infection. Attached unique molecular identifiers marked individual cDNA molecules. Using its own MiXCR run on the 5' RACE reads, TCRdb lists one record per CDR3 protein. The sample consists of tens of thousands of distinct CDR3 sequences, 5.8% of them appearing once. In this sample, this clonotype turned up many times. The CDR3 is 14 residues long. Germline CDR1 and CDR2: LGHNT and FRNRAP. The ends lost 7 bases at V and 2 bases at J; junction bases unmatched: 4. Sequencing input: whole blood. The chain has TRBV12-5 and TRBJ2-1, with 8 nucleotides matching TRBD1. The receptor was isolated from an adult who was a healthcare worker with PCR-confirmed SARS-CoV-2 infection or an uninfected control (not recorded which). The CDR3 loop reads CASAPGQAYNEQFF. CDR3 nucleotide sequence: TGTGCTAGTGCCCCGGGACAGGCCTACAATGAGCAGTTCTTC.